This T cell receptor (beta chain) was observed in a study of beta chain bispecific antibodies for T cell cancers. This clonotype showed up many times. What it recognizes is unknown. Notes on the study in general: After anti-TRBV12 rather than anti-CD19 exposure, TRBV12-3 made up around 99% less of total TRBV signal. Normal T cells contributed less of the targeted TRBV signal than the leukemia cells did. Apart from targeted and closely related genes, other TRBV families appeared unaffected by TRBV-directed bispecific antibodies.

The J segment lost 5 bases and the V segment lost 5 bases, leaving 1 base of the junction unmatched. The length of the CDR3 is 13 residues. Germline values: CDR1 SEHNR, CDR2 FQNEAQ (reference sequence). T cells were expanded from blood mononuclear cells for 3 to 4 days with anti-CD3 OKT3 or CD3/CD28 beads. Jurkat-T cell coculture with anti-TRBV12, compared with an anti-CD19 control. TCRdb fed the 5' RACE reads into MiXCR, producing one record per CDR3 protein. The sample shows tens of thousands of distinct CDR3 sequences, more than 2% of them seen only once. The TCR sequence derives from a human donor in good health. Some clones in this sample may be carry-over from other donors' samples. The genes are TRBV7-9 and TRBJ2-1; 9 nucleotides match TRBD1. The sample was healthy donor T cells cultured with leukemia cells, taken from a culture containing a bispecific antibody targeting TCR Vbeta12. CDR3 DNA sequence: TGTGCCAGCAGCCGGACAGGGGACAATGAGCAGTTCTTC. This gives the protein CASSRTGDNEQFF.